The 13 T cell receptor beta chains reported below all come from one sample, sequenced in a study of T cell clonality in common variable immunodeficiency. Method: immunoSEQ multiplex PCR; TCRdb's copy keeps in-frame clones and lacks some. Observed in the sample are about 19,000 clones, none of them singletons. These receptors' antigens are unknown. Study-wide results and caveats: Fewer deletions and N-nucleotide insertions were reportedly seen in common variable immunodeficiency TCR beta sequences.

Sequencing was done on a sample of peripheral blood mononuclear cells. The receptors come from a human donor with common variable immunodeficiency.

This clone turned up a few times. The DNA read from the CDR3 is TGTGCCAGTGGGGCCCCCTACGAG. Translating gives CASGAPYE. The full CDR3 sequence reads CASGAPYEQYF. The rearrangement links TRBV19 to TRBJ2-7, with D possibly TRBD1 on 5 matching bases. The read comes to an end 3 residues before the CDR3 does, leaving the germline J gene to fill in the end. The germline CDR1 and CDR2 sequences are LNHDA and SQIVND (reference sequence). Trimming left V 8 bases short and J 2 bases short, with 7 bases between. This CDR3 has 11 amino acids.

This clone was seen ten or more times. The read finishes 3 residues shy of the CDR3 end, and the germline J gene is used to complete it. The chain is built from TRBV18 and TRBJ1-1, with TRBD1 matching over 7 bases. V shed 1 base and J 1 base; nucleotides not matched to a gene: 3. Per the germline V gene, CDR1 is KGHSH and CDR2 is LQKENI. The CDR3 is 15 amino acids. The sequenced CDR3 bases are TGTGCCAGCTCACCACTCCAGGGGGGGAACACTGAA. Its translation is CASSPLQGGNTE. The full CDR3 is CASSPLQGGNTEAFF.

This clone was seen a few times. The read falls 3 residues short of the CDR3 end, and the missing part is taken from the germline J gene. The rearrangement joins TRBV30 to TRBJ1-1; D unresolved. V was pared by 2 bases and J by 5 bases, with 6 bases between. Germline CDR1 and CDR2: GTSNPN and SVGIG (reference sequence). The CDR3 totals 11 residues. The CDR3 bases that were read are TGTGCCTGGAGTAGGGCGACTGAA. Translated, it gives CAWSRATE. The CDR3 reads in full as CAWSRATEAFF.

There are a few counts of this clone. The read ends 3 residues before the CDR3 terminus; that terminus is restored from the germline J gene. The rearrangement joins TRBV19 to TRBJ1-2; D might be TRBD1 (6 bases). The V end lost 5 bases, the J end lost 3 bases, and 16 bases lay between the germline ends. The length of the CDR3 is 15 residues. Germline lookup yields CDR1 LNHDA and CDR2 SQIVND (reference sequence). CDR3 DNA (partial): TGTGCCAGTAGTCCCTCGGGAGGGGGAGACTATGGC. It is translated as CASSPSGGGDYG. The full-length CDR3 reads as CASSPSGGGDYGYTF. The whole variable domain, filled in from reference TRBV19 and TRBJ1-2, reads DGGITQSPKYLFRKEGQNVTLSCEQNLNHDAMYWYRQDPGQGLRLIYYSQIVNDFQKGDIAEGYSVSREKKESFPLTVTSAQKNPTAFYLCASSPSGGGDYGYTFGSGTRLTVV.

This clone has more than one count but fewer than ten. Coverage ceases 3 residues before the CDR3 finishes, and the germline J gene fills in the end. The chain has TRBV2 and TRBJ1-2; 7 bases are a match to TRBD1. V trimming: 10 bases; J trimming: 6 bases; junction bases outside the gene matches: 20. The CDR3 extends over 16 amino acids. Germline loops: CDR1 SNHLY, CDR2 FYNNEI. The DNA read from the CDR3 is TGTGCCACCCTATCCGGGACAGAGCTTTTGTGGGATGGC. It is translated as CATLSGTELLWDG. The full CDR3 reads CATLSGTELLWDGYTF. Based on the CDR3 plus reference TRBV2 and TRBJ1-2, the full variable domain is EPEVTQTPSHQVTQMGQEVILRCVPISNHLYFYWYRQILGQKVEFLVSFYNNEISEKSEIFDDQFSVERPDGSNFTLKIRSTKLEDSAMYFCATLSGTELLWDGYTFGSGTRLTVV.

Comment on this clone: The read is 3 residues too short to cover the CDR3 end, so that end is filled in from the germline J gene. The V and J genes are TRBV11-2 and TRBJ1-6; 7 bases map to TRBD1. The length of the CDR3 is 15 residues. Germline-derived CDR1 and CDR2 are SGHAT and FQNNGV. V lost 3 bases to trimming and J lost 4 bases; unmatched junction nucleotides: 3. The CDR3 DNA, read in part, is TGTGCCAGCAGCTTGCCGGGACAGTATAATTCACCC. It yields the protein CASSLPGQYNSP. The full CDR3 sequence reads CASSLPGQYNSPLHF.

As for this clone: Sequencing ends 3 residues short of the CDR3 end; the germline J gene provides the rest. The V and J genes are TRBV7-2 and TRBJ2-5, with 8 bases lining up with TRBD1. This CDR3 comprises 13 residues. The ends lost 5 bases at V and 7 bases at J; junction bases unmatched: 6. The germline gives CDR1 SGHTA, CDR2 FQGNSA. The CDR3 bases that were read are TGTGCCAGCAGCCCCGGACAGGGTGGGACC. This encodes CASSPGQGGT. The whole CDR3 protein is CASSPGQGGTQYF.

In this sample, this clone turned up a few times. The read halts 3 residues ahead of the CDR3 end, with the missing end drawn from the germline J gene. The chain is built from TRBV19 and TRBJ2-4, with a possible D match to TRBD2 (6 bases). CDR3 length: 16 amino acids. Deletions cut 4 bases from V and 8 bases from J, with 21 bases between. The germline V gene has CDR1 LNHDA and CDR2 SQIVND (reference sequence). CDR3 loop: CASSRGVDWGTDIQYF. The DNA read from the CDR3 is TGTGCCAGTAGTAGGGGGGTTGATTGGGGCACTGACATT.

The table lists this clone with many counts. The read gets to within 3 residues of the CDR3 end, and the germline J gene fills in the rest. The chain carries TRBV4-2 and TRBJ2-4, with 15 bases lining up with TRBD2. Germline values: CDR1 LGHNA, CDR2 YNFKEQ. Unmatched junction bases numbered 13, after V lost 4 bases and J lost 9 bases. The CDR3 totals 18 residues. CDR3 bases read: TGTGCCAGCAGCCTAGGCCTCGGGACTAGCGGGAGGACCCCCATT. Amino acid sequence: CASSLGLGTSGRTPI. The complete CDR3 protein is CASSLGLGTSGRTPIQYF.

By its share, this clone is medium-sized (0.01 to 0.1%). The missing CDR3 end, 3 residues past where the read stops, is filled in from the germline J gene. The V and J genes are TRBV5-1 and TRBJ1-1, with TRBD1 matching over 11 bases. Per germline, CDR1 SGHRS and CDR2 YFSETQ. J was trimmed by 4 bases and V by 4 bases; bases with no gene match: 9. The CDR3 covers 16 residues. This chain's CDR3 is CASSIGTGGRGTEAFF. The CDR3 DNA, read in part, is TGCGCCAGCAGCATAGGGACAGGGGGTCGGGGCACTGAA.

This clone has more than one count but fewer than ten. The DNA ends 3 residues before the CDR3 does, and the rest of the CDR3 is filled in from the germline J gene. The genes are TRBV20-1 and TRBJ2-7, with 7 nucleotides matching TRBD1. CDR3 length equals 15 residues. V trimming: 2 bases; J trimming: 1 base; junction bases outside the gene matches: 8. Germline CDR1 reads DFQATT; CDR2 reads SNEGSKA (reference sequence). The CDR3 protein is CSARPDRDHSYEQYF. The CDR3 DNA, read in part, is TGCAGTGCTAGACCCGACAGGGATCATTCCTACGAG.

Partial CDR3 DNA: TGTGCCAGCTCATCCCAGGGGCTCCTCTACGAG. Protein product: CASSSQGLLYE. From start to end, the CDR3 is CASSSQGLLYEQYF. The V call is TRBV18, the J call TRBJ2-7; tentatively, D is TRBD1 (6 bases). The DNA ends 3 residues before the CDR3 does, and the rest of the CDR3 is filled in from the germline J gene. Per the germline V gene, CDR1 is KGHSH and CDR2 is LQKENI. Trimming cost V 5 bases and J 3 bases, with 14 bases left between them. The CDR3 is 14 amino acids.

A note on this clone: The read comes to an end 3 residues before the CDR3 does, leaving the germline J gene to fill in the end. This chain links TRBV19 with TRBJ2-1; 11 bases are a match to TRBD2. Germline CDR1 LNHDA, CDR2 SQIVND (reference sequence). The CDR3 runs 18 residues. Trimming took 7 bases from V and 3 from J; bases not matched to a gene: 14. CDR3 DNA, as far as it was read: TGTGCCAGTAACCCGGAGAGACTAGCGGGAAGCCTCTACAATGAG. This encodes CASNPERLAGSLYNE. The full CDR3 sequence reads CASNPERLAGSLYNEQFF. Full variable domain (outside the CDR3, taken from reference TRBV19 and TRBJ2-1): DGGITQSPKYLFRKEGQNVTLSCEQNLNHDAMYWYRQDPGQGLRLIYYSQIVNDFQKGDIAEGYSVSREKKESFPLTVTSAQKNPTAFYLCASNPERLAGSLYNEQFFGPGTRLTVL.